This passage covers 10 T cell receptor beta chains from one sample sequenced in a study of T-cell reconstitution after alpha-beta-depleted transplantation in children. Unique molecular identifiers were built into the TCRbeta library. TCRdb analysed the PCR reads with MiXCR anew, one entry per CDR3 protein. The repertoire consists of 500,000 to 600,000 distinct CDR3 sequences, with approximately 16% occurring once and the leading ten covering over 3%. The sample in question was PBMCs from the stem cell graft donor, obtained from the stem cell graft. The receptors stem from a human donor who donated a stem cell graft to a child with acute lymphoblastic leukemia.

DNA of the CDR3: TGTGCCACCAGCAGAGAGACAGGGGGCGAGCAGTACTTC. Residues: CATSRETGGEQYF. The genes are TRBV15 and TRBJ2-7; 9 bases match TRBD1. The J segment lost 6 bases and the V segment lost 0 bases, leaving 0 bases of the junction unmatched. From germline, CDR1 is LNHNV and CDR2 YYDKDF (reference sequence). This CDR3 has 13 amino acids.

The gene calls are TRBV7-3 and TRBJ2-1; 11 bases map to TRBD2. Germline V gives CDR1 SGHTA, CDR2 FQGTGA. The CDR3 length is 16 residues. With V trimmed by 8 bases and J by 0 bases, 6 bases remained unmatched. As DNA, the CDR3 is TGTGCCAGCGGGACTAGCGGAGGGAGCTCCTACAATGAGCAGTTCTTC. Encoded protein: CASGTSGGSSYNEQFF.

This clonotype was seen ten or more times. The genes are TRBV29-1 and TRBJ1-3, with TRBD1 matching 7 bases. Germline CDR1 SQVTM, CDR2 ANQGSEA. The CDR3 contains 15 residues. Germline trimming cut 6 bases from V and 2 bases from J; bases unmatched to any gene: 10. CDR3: CSVGDRTGAGNTIYF. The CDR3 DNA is TGCAGCGTAGGGGATCGAACAGGGGCTGGAAACACCATATATTTT.

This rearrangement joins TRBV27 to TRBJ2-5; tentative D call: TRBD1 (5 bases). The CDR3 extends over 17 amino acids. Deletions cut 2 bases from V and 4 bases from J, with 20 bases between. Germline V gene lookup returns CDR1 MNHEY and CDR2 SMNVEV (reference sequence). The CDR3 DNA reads TGTGCCAGCAGTTTAGCAGGAATCAAGGTTGGGGCAGAGACCCAGTACTTC. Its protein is CASSLAGIKVGAETQYF.

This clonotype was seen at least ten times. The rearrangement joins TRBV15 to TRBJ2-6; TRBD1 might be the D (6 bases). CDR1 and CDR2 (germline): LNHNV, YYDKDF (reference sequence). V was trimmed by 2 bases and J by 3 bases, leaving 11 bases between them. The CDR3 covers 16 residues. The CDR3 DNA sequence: TGTGCCACCAGCAGACAAAGGGGGAGTGGGGCCAACGTCCTGACTTTC. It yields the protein CATSRQRGSGANVLTF.

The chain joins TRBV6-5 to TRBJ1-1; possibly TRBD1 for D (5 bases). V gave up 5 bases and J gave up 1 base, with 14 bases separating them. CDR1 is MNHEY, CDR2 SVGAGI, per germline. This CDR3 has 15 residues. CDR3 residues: CASSTRQTANTEAFF. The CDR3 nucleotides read TGTGCCAGCAGTACCCGACAGACCGCGAACACTGAAGCTTTCTTT.

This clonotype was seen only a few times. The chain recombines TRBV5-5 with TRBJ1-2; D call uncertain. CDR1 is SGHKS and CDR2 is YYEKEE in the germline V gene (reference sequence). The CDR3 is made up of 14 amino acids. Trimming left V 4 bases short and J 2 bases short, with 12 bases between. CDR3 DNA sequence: TGTGCCAGCAGCCAGGAATGGGGAAACTATGGCTACACCTTC. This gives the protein CASSQEWGNYGYTF. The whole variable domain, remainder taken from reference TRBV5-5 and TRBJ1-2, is DAGVTQSPTHLIKTRGQQVTLRCSPISGHKSVSWYQQVLGQGPQFIFQYYEKEERGRGNFPDRFSARQFPNYSSELNVNALLLGDSALYLCASSQEWGNYGYTFGSGTRLTVV.

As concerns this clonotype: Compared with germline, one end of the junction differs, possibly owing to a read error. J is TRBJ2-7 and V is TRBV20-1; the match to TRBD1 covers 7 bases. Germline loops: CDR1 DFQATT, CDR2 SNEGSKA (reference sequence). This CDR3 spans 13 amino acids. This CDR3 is CSASRGSGYAQYF. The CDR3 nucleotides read TGCAGTGCTAGCAGGGGGAGCGGCTACGCGCAGTACTTC.

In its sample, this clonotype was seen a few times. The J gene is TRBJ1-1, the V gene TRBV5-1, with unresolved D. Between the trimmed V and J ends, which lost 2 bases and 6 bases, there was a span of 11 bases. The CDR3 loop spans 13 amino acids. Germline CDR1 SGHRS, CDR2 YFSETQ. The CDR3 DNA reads TGCGCCAGCAGCTTTTCTCCCTCACCTGAAGCTTTCTTT. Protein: CASSFSPSPEAFF. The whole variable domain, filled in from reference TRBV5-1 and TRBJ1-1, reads KAGVTQTPRYLIKTRGQQVTLSCSPISGHRSVSWYQQTPGQGLQFLFEYFSETQRNKGNFPGRFSGRQFSNSRSEMNVSTLELGDSALYLCASSFSPSPEAFFGQGTRLTVV.

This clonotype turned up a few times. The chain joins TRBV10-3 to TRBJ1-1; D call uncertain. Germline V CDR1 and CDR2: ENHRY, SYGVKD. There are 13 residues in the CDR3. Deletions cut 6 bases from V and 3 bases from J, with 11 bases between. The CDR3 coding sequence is TGTGCCATCAGAAATCGGCGTGACACTGAAGCTTTCTTT. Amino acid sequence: CAIRNRRDTEAFF.